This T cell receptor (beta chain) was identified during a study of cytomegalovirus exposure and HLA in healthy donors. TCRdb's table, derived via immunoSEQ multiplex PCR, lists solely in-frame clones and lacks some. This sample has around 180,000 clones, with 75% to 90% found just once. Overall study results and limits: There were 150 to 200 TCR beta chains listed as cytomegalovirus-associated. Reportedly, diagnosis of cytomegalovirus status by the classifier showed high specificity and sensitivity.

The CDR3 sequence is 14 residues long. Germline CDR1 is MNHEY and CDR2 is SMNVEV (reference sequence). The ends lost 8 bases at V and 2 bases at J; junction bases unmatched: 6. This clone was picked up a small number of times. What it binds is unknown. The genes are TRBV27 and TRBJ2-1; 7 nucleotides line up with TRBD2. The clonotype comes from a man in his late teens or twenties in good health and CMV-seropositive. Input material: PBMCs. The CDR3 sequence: CASRTSGAYNEQFF. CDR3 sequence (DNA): TGTGCCAGCCGGACCAGCGGGGCCTACAATGAGCAGTTCTTC.